Listed below are T cell receptor beta chains from one sample, sequenced in a study of T cell responses to AZD1222 COVID-19 vaccine. Produced via immunoSEQ multiplex PCR; TCRdb's table is partial and in-frame only. The profile shows 150,000 to 180,000 clones, 70% to 90% of them singletons. The specimen was peripheral blood, collected after recovery from COVID-19. All receptors come from an adult who had recovered from COVID-19. Each CDR3 is given with its conserved first and last residue. Fields, in order: D gene, J gene, CDR3 length, clone size, V gene, CDR3 DNA, CDR3 protein. A D gene is named only where the DNA matches it firmly. Rows give clone size only sometimes, using once, few, many, or a class for an expanded clone.

NA	TRBJ2-7	13	once	TRBV12-3/TRBV12-4	TGTGCCAGCGCTCGGGGGGCAGCCTACGAGCAGTACTTC	CASARGAAYEQYF
NA	TRBJ2-3	13	NA	TRBV7-2	TGTGCCAGCAGCTTACAGGGGAGAGATACGCAGTATTTT	CASSLQGRDTQYF
NA	TRBJ2-1	12	NA	TRBV28	TGTGCCAGCAGTTGGCAGCACAATGAGCAGTTCTTC	CASSWQHNEQFF
NA	TRBJ2-3	16	once	TRBV7-9	TGTGCCAGCAGCTTAGTTCCTAGCGTTGGCACAGATACGCAGTATTTT	CASSLVPSVGTDTQYF
TRBD1	TRBJ1-5	15	NA	TRBV28	TGTGCCAGCAGTACGGGACAGGGTGGTGTCCAGCCCCAGCATTTT	CASSTGQGGVQPQHF
TRBD2	TRBJ2-1	14	NA	TRBV27	TGTGCCAGCAGAACTAGCGGGAGTTACAATGAGCAGTTCTTC	CASRTSGSYNEQFF
TRBD1	TRBJ2-7	14	once	TRBV7-3	TGTGCCAGCAGCTCCCCGGGACAGGGGAGAGAGCAGTACTTC	CASSSPGQGREQYF
NA	TRBJ1-2	11	NA	TRBV28	TGTGCCAGCAGTTCCGTGAGGAGCTACACCTTC	CASSSVRSYTF
TRBD1	TRBJ1-5	19	NA	TRBV5-1	TGCGCCAGCAGCTGGGGGACAGGGAGGGAGGATTATAGCAATCAGCCCCAGCATTTT	CASSWGTGREDYSNQPQHF
NA	TRBJ2-3	14	NA	TRBV25-1	TGTGCCAGCAGTGAAAGGCAGTACACAGATACGCAGTATTTT	CASSERQYTDTQYF
NA	TRBJ2-6	16	NA	TRBV15	TGTGCCACCAGCCCCCAGTCGGGCTCTGGGGCCAACGTCCTGACTTTC	CATSPQSGSGANVLTF
TRBD1	TRBJ2-7	14	NA	TRBV7-7	TGTGCCAGCAGTTCCGGGACAGCTTCCTACGAGCAGTACTTC	CASSSGTASYEQYF
NA	TRBJ2-1	14	NA	TRBV7-9	TGTGCCAGCAGCCTCCTGGAACCCTACAATGAGCAGTTCTTC	CASSLLEPYNEQFF
TRBD1	TRBJ2-1	17	NA	TRBV14	TGTGCCAGCAGCCAACCTGGAGACAGGGCTTACTACAATGAGCAGTTCTTC	CASSQPGDRAYYNEQFF
NA	TRBJ1-3	12	NA	TRBV6-5	TGTGCCAGCAGCCTATCGGTGAACACCATATATTTT	CASSLSVNTIYF
NA	TRBJ2-7	14	NA	TRBV21-1	TGTGCCAGCAGCAAAGGCCAGGGGGCCTACGAGCAGTACTTC	CASSKGQGAYEQYF
NA	TRBJ1-5	14	NA	TRBV6-2/TRBV6-3	TGTGCCAGCAGTTCAACAGCCCTCACCCAGCCCCAGCATTTT	CASSSTALTQPQHF
TRBD1	TRBJ2-2	14	NA	TRBV11-2	TGTGCCAGCAGCTTGGACAGGGGGCCCGGGGAGCTGTTTTTT	CASSLDRGPGELFF
NA	TRBJ1-1	16	NA	TRBV28	TGTGCCAGCAGTCCCCCGAGGCTCGCTCTGGGACTTGAAGCTTTCTTT	CASSPPRLALGLEAFF
NA	TRBJ1-2	8	NA	TRBV20-1	TGCAGTGCTAGTCGGGCCTACTTC	CSASRAYF
NA	TRBJ1-1	12	NA	TRBV14	TGTGCCAGCAGCCAAGTTGGGGGTGAAGCTTTCTTT	CASSQVGGEAFF
TRBD1	TRBJ2-7	15	NA	TRBV4-1	TGCGCCAGCAGCCCTTCTCGGGGACAGACCTACGAGCAGTACTTC	CASSPSRGQTYEQYF
TRBD2	TRBJ2-1	14	NA	TRBV7-9	TGTGCCAGCAGCATTAGCGGGGGGGCCGCTGAGCAGTTCTTC	CASSISGGAAEQFF
TRBD1	TRBJ1-5	17	NA	TRBV7-2	TGTGCCAGCAGCCTGGGGACAGGGGGTTATAGCAATCAGCCCCAGCATTTT	CASSLGTGGYSNQPQHF
TRBD2	TRBJ2-3	20	NA	TRBV6-4	TGTGCCAGCAGTTTCTCCGGGACTAGCGGGAGGCCATCTAGCACAGATACGCAGTATTTT	CASSFSGTSGRPSSTDTQYF
NA	TRBJ2-1	15	NA	TRBV5-4	TGTGCCAGCAGTCTTCCCGGGACAGCGGGGAATGAGCAGTTCTTC	CASSLPGTAGNEQFF
NA	TRBJ2-6	14	NA	TRBV5-1	TGCGCCAGCAGAGTCCAGACTGGGGCCAACGTCCTGACTTTC	CASRVQTGANVLTF
NA	TRBJ2-7	13	NA	TRBV9	TGTGCCAGCAGCCCGCGTTTGGGTCGCGAGCAGTACTTC	CASSPRLGREQYF
NA	TRBJ1-3	14	NA	TRBV9	TGTGCCAGCAGCCTCGGTCGCTCTGGAAACACCATATATTTT	CASSLGRSGNTIYF
TRBD1	TRBJ1-2	14	NA	TRBV5-1	TGCGCCAGCAGCTGGGGACAGGGATCGGAGGGCTACACCTTC	CASSWGQGSEGYTF
NA	TRBJ2-1	15	NA	TRBV7-9	TGTGCCAGCAGCGGCGCAGCGAAAAACTACAATGAGCAGTTCTTC	CASSGAAKNYNEQFF
TRBD1	TRBJ1-1	13	NA	TRBV27	TGTGCCATTTTGCGACAGGGAAACACTGAAGCTTTCTTT	CAILRQGNTEAFF
NA	TRBJ1-3	16	NA	TRBV5-1	TGCGCCAGCAGCTTGGCCGGGGCTTCTGGGGGAAACACCATATATTTT	CASSLAGASGGNTIYF
NA	TRBJ1-5	16	NA	TRBV7-2	TGTGCCAGCAGCTTAGGGGGAACGGGCCCGGGACAGCCCCAGCATTTT	CASSLGGTGPGQPQHF
TRBD1	TRBJ1-2	17	NA	TRBV7-6	TGTGCCAGCAGCTTCGCCTTTCGGACAGGATCGAACTATGGCTACACCTTC	CASSFAFRTGSNYGYTF
NA	TRBJ1-5	14	NA	TRBV9	TGTGCCAGCAGCGGGGACCTTAGCGGTCAGCCCCAGCATTTT	CASSGDLSGQPQHF
TRBD2	TRBJ2-2	16	once	TRBV3-1/TRBV3-2	TGTGCCAGCAGCCGACTAGCGGGAGGGCCAACCGGGGAGCTGTTTTTT	CASSRLAGGPTGELFF
NA	TRBJ1-4	14	NA	TRBV7-9	TGTGCCAGCAGCACGGACAGCCAAGATGAAAAACTGTTTTTT	CASSTDSQDEKLFF
NA	TRBJ2-1	15	NA	TRBV11-2	TGTGCCAGCAGCTCCTCGGGGGCCCGAGGGAATGAGCAGTTCTTC	CASSSSGARGNEQFF
NA	TRBJ2-6	16	once	TRBV5-1	TGCGCCAGCAGCTTCGACAGTGCGACTGGGGCCAACGTCCTGACTTTC	CASSFDSATGANVLTF
TRBD1	TRBJ1-2	14	NA	TRBV4-3	TGCGCCAGCAGCCAAGATCAGACAGGGTACGGCTACACCTTC	CASSQDQTGYGYTF
TRBD2	TRBJ2-1	15	NA	TRBV19	TGTGCCAGTAGTACTAGCGGGGGCCGATACAATGAGCAGTTCTTC	CASSTSGGRYNEQFF
NA	TRBJ1-3	17	NA	TRBV5-6	TGTGCCAGCAGCTTACACCGAGCCTCATCACGGGGAAACACCATATATTTT	CASSLHRASSRGNTIYF
NA	TRBJ1-5	16	NA	TRBV29-1	TGCAGCGTTGGTGGGGCAGGCGCGAATAGCAATCAGCCCCAGCATTTT	CSVGGAGANSNQPQHF
TRBD1	TRBJ1-5	16	NA	TRBV27	TGTGCCAGCAGCACAACGGCAGGGGGCTTAGGTCAGCCCCAGCATTTT	CASSTTAGGLGQPQHF
NA	TRBJ2-7	16	NA	TRBV7-3	TGTGCCAGCGCCCCTTCGTGGGGGCAGGGAGTCCCCGAGCAGTACTTC	CASAPSWGQGVPEQYF
NA	TRBJ1-2	16	NA	TRBV5-4	TGTGCCAGCAGCTTGGCCGCTGACGTAGTGAACTATGGCTACACCTTC	CASSLAADVVNYGYTF
TRBD1	TRBJ2-7	15	NA	TRBV15	TGTGCCACCAGCAGAGCCGGGACAGGGGGCAGCGAGCAGTACTTC	CATSRAGTGGSEQYF
TRBD2	TRBJ2-1	14	NA	TRBV2	TGTGCCAGCAGTGGAAGCGGGAGGCGCGATGAGCAGTTCTTC	CASSGSGRRDEQFF
NA	TRBJ2-4	17	NA	TRBV28	TGTGCCAGCAGAAAGGTTGCTTTAGAATTAGCCAAAAACATTCAGTACTTC	CASRKVALELAKNIQYF
TRBD2	TRBJ2-7	14	NA	TRBV10-3	TGTGCCATCTGGAATAGCGGGGAGTCCTACGAGCAGTACTTC	CAIWNSGESYEQYF
NA	TRBJ1-2	13	once	TRBV29-1	TGCAGCGTTGACAAAACAGGGAACTATGGCTACACCTTC	CSVDKTGNYGYTF
NA	TRBJ2-5	15	NA	TRBV2	TGTGCCAGTGGGGGGACCCCCGGGGTTGGAGAGACCCAGTACTTC	CASGGTPGVGETQYF
TRBD1	TRBJ2-7	15	NA	TRBV29-1	TGCAGCGTTTCCCGTATGGGACAGCGTTCCTACGAGCAGTACTTC	CSVSRMGQRSYEQYF
TRBD2	TRBJ2-1	16	NA	TRBV20-1	TGCAGTGCTAGTATTACGTTAGCGGGACCGGCCGATGAGCAGTTCTTC	CSASITLAGPADEQFF